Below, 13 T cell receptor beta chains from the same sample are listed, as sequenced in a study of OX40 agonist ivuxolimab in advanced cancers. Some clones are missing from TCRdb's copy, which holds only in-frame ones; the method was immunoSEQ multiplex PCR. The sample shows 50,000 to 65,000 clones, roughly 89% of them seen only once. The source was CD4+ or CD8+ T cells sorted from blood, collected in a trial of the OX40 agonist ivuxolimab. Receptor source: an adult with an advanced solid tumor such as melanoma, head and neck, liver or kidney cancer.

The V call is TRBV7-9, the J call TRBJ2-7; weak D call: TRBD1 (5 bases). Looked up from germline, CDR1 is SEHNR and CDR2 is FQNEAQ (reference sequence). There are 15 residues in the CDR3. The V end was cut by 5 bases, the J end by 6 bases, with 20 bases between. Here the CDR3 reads CASSHAQRQGGEQYF. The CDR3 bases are TGTGCCAGCAGCCACGCGCAGCGTCAGGGCGGCGAGCAGTACTTC.

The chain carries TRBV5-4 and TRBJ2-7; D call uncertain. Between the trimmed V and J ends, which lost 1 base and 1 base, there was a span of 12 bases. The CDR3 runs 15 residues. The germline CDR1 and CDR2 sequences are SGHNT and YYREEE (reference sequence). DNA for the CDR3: TGTGCCAGCAGCTTGTCCCGCGGCCGGTCCTACGAGCAGTACTTC. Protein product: CASSLSRGRSYEQYF.

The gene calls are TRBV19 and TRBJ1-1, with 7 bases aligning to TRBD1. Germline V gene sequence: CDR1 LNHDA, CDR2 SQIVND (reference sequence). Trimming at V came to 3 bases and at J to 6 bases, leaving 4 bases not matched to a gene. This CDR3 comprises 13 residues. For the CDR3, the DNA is TGTGCCAGTAGTATTCAGGGGGGCTCTGAAGCTTTCTTT. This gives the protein CASSIQGGSEAFF.

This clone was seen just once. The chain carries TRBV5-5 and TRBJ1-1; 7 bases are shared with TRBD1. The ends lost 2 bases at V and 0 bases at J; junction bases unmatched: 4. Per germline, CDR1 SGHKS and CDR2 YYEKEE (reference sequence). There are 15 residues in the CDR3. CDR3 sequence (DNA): TGTGCCAGCAGCTTACGGCAGGGGGTGAACACTGAAGCTTTCTTT. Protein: CASSLRQGVNTEAFF.

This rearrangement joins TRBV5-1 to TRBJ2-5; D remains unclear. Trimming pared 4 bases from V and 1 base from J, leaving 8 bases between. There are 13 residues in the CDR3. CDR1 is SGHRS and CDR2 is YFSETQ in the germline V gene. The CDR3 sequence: CASSGVSQETQYF. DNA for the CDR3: TGCGCCAGCAGCGGAGTCTCCCAAGAGACCCAGTACTTC.

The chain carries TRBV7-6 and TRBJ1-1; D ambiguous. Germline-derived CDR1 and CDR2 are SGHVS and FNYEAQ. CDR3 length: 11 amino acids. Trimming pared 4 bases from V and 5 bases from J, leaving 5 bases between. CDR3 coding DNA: TGTGCCAGCAGCTCCGGGACTGAAGCTTTCTTT. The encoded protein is CASSSGTEAFF.

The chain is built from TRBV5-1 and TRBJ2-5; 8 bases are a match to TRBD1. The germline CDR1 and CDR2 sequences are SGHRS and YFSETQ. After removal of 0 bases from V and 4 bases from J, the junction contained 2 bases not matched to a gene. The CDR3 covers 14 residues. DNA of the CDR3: TGCGCCAGCAGCTTGGGGACAGGGATAGAGACCCAGTACTTC. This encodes CASSLGTGIETQYF.

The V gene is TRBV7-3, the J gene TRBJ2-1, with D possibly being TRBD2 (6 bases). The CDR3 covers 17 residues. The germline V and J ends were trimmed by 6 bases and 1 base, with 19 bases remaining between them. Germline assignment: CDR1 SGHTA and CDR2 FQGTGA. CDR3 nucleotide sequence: TGTGCCAGCAGTCCGGGGGTTGCCCGACGGTCCTACAATGAGCAGTTCTTC. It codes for CASSPGVARRSYNEQFF.

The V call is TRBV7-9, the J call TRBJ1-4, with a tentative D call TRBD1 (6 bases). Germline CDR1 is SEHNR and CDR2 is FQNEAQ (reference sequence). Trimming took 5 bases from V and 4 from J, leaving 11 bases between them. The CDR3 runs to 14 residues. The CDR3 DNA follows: TGTGCCAGCAGCCCCTGGACAGTTAATGAAAAACTGTTTTTT. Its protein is CASSPWTVNEKLFF.

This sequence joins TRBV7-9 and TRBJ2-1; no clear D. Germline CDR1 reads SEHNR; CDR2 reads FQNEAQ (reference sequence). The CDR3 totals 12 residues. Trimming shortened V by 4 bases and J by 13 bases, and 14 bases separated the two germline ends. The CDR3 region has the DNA TGTGCCAGCAGCTCACAATTAGGGATTCAGTTCTTC. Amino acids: CASSSQLGIQFF.

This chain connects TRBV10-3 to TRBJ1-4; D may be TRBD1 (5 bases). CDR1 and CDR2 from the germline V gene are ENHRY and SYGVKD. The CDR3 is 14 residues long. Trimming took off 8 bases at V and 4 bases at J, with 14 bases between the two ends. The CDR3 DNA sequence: TGTGCCATCCGTTCGGCGGGGGATAATGAAAAACTGTTTTTT. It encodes CAIRSAGDNEKLFF.

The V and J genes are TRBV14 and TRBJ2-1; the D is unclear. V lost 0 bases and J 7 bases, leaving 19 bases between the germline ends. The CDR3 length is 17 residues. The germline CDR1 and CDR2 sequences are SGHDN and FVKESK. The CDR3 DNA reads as TGTGCCAGCAGCCAAGATCGGCGATTACAACATAGGAATGAGCAGTTCTTC. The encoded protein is CASSQDRRLQHRNEQFF.

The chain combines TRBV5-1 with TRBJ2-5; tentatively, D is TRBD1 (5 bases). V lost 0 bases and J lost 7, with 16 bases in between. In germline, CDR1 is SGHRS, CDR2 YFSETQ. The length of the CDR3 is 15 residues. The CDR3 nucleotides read TGCGCCAGCAGCTTGGAGGGGTCCTCCGGCGGGACCCAGTACTTC. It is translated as CASSLEGSSGGTQYF.